A single sample gave rise to the 10 T cell receptor beta chains below, sequenced in a study of blood T cell repertoires in COVID-19. Data came from immunoSEQ multiplex PCR; TCRdb stores just in-frame clones and leaves some out. The data show around 330,000 clones, around 90% seen once. The sequenced sample was PBMCs or T cells enriched from blood (not recorded which). The receptors come from a man aged 55 to 70 who had recovered from COVID-19.

This clone was counted once. The chain uses TRBV28 and TRBJ2-3, with TRBD1 matching 9 bases. Trimming at V came to 1 base and at J to 5 bases, leaving 7 bases not matched to a gene. Germline V gives CDR1 MDHEN, CDR2 SYDVKM. The CDR3 spans 16 residues. CDR3 nucleotide sequence: TGTGCCAGCAGTTTATCCGGGACAGGGAAGGGAGATACGCAGTATTTT. Protein sequence: CASSLSGTGKGDTQYF.

The rearrangement joins TRBV18 to TRBJ1-1, with D perhaps matching TRBD1 (5 bases). The CDR3 is 13 residues long. Germline-derived CDR1 and CDR2 are KGHSH and LQKENI. V dropped 8 bases and J dropped 5 bases, with 15 bases sitting between them. The DNA of the CDR3 is TGTGCCAGCGTCGCTCCAGGGCTAACTGAAGCTTTCTTT. This gives the protein CASVAPGLTEAFF.

V is TRBV7-2 and J is TRBJ2-7, with a tentative D call TRBD2 (6 bases). Germline lookup yields CDR1 SGHTA and CDR2 FQGNSA. CDR3 size: 13 residues. V was clipped by 1 base and J by 5 bases, with 9 bases between them. CDR3 loop: CASSLGGENEQYF. In DNA, the CDR3 is TGTGCCAGCAGCTTAGGCGGGGAGAACGAGCAGTACTTC.

The rearrangement uses TRBV11-2 and TRBJ2-2; a weak D match, TRBD1 (5 bases). Germline values: CDR1 SGHAT, CDR2 FQNNGV. This CDR3 comprises 15 residues. With 3 bases removed from V and 0 bases from J, the gap between germline ends came to 8 bases. The CDR3 DNA follows: TGTGCCAGCAGCTTCAGGGTCACGAACACCGGGGAGCTGTTTTTT. Its translation is CASSFRVTNTGELFF.

V is TRBV5-8 and J is TRBJ2-3; the D gene is possibly TRBD2 (6 bases). The CDR3 has 14 residues. Germline CDR1 is SGHTS and CDR2 is YDEGEE. Between the trimmed V and J ends, which lost 4 bases and 4 bases, there was a span of 13 bases. CDR3 region: CASSQLAGSDTQYF. CDR3 DNA: TGTGCCAGCAGCCAACTAGCTGGGTCAGATACGCAGTATTTT.

The genes are TRBV6-5 and TRBJ2-7; 12 bases fit TRBD2. V shed 5 bases and J 4 bases; nucleotides not matched to a gene: 3. The CDR3 length is 14 residues. CDR1 is MNHEY and CDR2 is SVGAGI in the germline V gene. CDR3 sequence: CASSPGTSGYEQYF. CDR3 bases: TGTGCCAGCAGTCCAGGGACTAGCGGGTACGAGCAGTACTTC.

The chain has TRBV27 and TRBJ2-1; TRBD2 matches at 7 bases. The CDR3 covers 15 residues. Trimming at V came to 3 bases and at J to 3 bases, leaving 5 bases not matched to a gene. Per germline, CDR1 MNHEY and CDR2 SMNVEV (reference sequence). DNA of the CDR3: TGTGCCAGCAGTTTGGGACTATTAGACTACAATGAGCAGTTCTTC. Its protein is CASSLGLLDYNEQFF.

This sequence joins TRBV19 and TRBJ2-5; TRBD2 matches at 10 bases. J gave up 1 base and V 6 bases, and 5 bases lay outside the gene matches. The CDR3 consists of 15 residues. Germline V gives CDR1 LNHDA, CDR2 SQIVND (reference sequence). The chain's CDR3 is CASSRLAGSQETQYF. In nucleotides, the CDR3 is TGTGCCAGTAGCCGACTAGCGGGCTCCCAAGAGACCCAGTACTTC.

This clone was detected once. CDR3 nucleotides: TGTGCCAGCAGCCCGGGCACCAGGGGATCTCTGGACGAGCAGTACTTC. It is translated as CASSPGTRGSLDEQYF. V and J are TRBV28 and TRBJ2-7; possible D gene TRBD1, 6 bases. Germline-derived CDR1 and CDR2 are MDHEN and SYDVKM. The V end lost 6 bases, the J end lost 5 bases, and 23 bases lay between the germline ends. This CDR3 has 16 residues.

The genes are TRBV18 and TRBJ1-2; 9 bases fit TRBD1. J was trimmed by 0 bases and V by 3 bases; bases with no gene match: 5. The CDR3 length is 16 residues. The germline gives CDR1 KGHSH, CDR2 LQKENI. The DNA of the CDR3 is TGTGCCAGCTCACCCGGGACAGGGAGAGCTAACTATGGCTACACCTTC. Its protein is CASSPGTGRANYGYTF.